This passage covers 12 T cell receptor beta chains from one sample sequenced in a study of T cell repertoires in cytomegalovirus infection. No antigen has been identified for these receptors. TCRdb analysed the reads with MiXCR anew, one entry per CDR3 protein. The sample lists more than 300,000 distinct CDR3 sequences; about 35% were seen once. Sample: cultured PBMCs, taken from culture after CMV antigen stimulation. Receptors originate from a human donor in good health (CMV status not recorded). Some clones in this sample may be carry-over from other donors' samples.

There are a few counts of this clonotype. The chain carries TRBV27 and TRBJ2-3; D is unclear. V lost 2 bases and J lost 6, with 18 bases in between. Germline V gene sequence: CDR1 MNHEY, CDR2 SMNVEV (reference sequence). The length of the CDR3 is 16 residues. The CDR3 bases are TGTGCCAGCAGTTTAACGGGCAGATTCCCCCACGATACGCAGTATTTT. It specifies CASSLTGRFPHDTQYF.

This clonotype appeared a few times. The gene calls are TRBV19 and TRBJ2-2, with 9 bases matching TRBD2. The CDR3 spans 17 residues. Germline V lookup: CDR1 LNHDA, CDR2 SQIVND (reference sequence). V was clipped by 3 bases and J by 4 bases; unmatched bases: 9. CDR3 coding DNA: TGTGCCAGTAGTATCCTTAGGGCTAGCGGGACCACCGGGGAGCTGTTTTTT. Its protein is CASSILRASGTTGELFF.

The chain is built from TRBV14 and TRBJ1-4, with TRBD1 as a possible D gene (5 bases). CDR3 size: 16 residues. V was pared by 4 bases and J by 7 bases, with 19 bases between. The germline CDR1 and CDR2 sequences are SGHDN and FVKESK. The CDR3 region has the DNA TGTGCCAGCAGCCGTCTAGGGTCCAGGGTCGGTGAAAAACTGTTTTTT. This encodes CASSRLGSRVGEKLFF.

The chain has TRBV29-1 and TRBJ1-2, with D perhaps TRBD1 (6 bases). From germline, CDR1 is SQVTM and CDR2 ANQGSEA. V shed 7 bases and J shed 5 bases, with 14 bases lying between them. The CDR3 sequence is 12 residues long. The CDR3 reads CSGQDRDYGYTF. CDR3 DNA sequence: TGCAGCGGTCAGGACAGAGATTATGGCTACACCTTC.

The V call is TRBV10-2, the J call TRBJ2-1; 8 bases are shared with TRBD2. The V gene end was trimmed by 10 bases and the J gene end by 7 bases; junction bases not matched to a gene: 9. Per germline, CDR1 WSHSY and CDR2 SAAADI. This CDR3 has 13 residues. The CDR3 region has the DNA TGCGCCACCACCCCGGGAGGGGGTAATGAGCAGTTCTTC. Amino acids: CATTPGGGNEQFF.

This chain links TRBV7-2 with TRBJ2-7, with 8 bases that match TRBD2. CDR1 and CDR2 from the germline V gene are SGHTA and FQGNSA. J was trimmed by 0 bases and V by 5 bases; bases with no gene match: 9. The CDR3 consists of 16 residues. The CDR3 sequence: CASSAPSGYFSYEQYF. The CDR3 nucleotides read TGTGCCAGCAGCGCTCCTAGCGGGTATTTCTCCTACGAGCAGTACTTC.

The rearrangement joins TRBV7-7 to TRBJ2-5; no firm D call. The V and J ends lost 5 bases and 5 bases respectively, with 12 bases between them. The germline V gene has CDR1 SSHAT and CDR2 FNYEAQ (reference sequence). The CDR3 has 13 amino acids. The CDR3: CASSLMGTETQYF. CDR3 bases: TGTGCCAGCAGCCTCATGGGTACGGAGACCCAGTACTTC.

The chain combines TRBV6-8 with TRBJ2-1; 11 bases fit TRBD1. The V segment lost 0 bases and the J segment 3 bases; nucleotides outside the gene matches: 7. CDR3 length equals 18 residues. Germline V lookup: CDR1 MNHGY, CDR2 SAAAGT. CDR3 in amino acids: CASSYSISGTGGYNEQFF. In DNA form, the CDR3 reads TGTGCCAGCAGTTACTCGATTTCGGGGACAGGGGGCTACAATGAGCAGTTCTTC.

The chain couples TRBV12-3 or TRBV12-4 to TRBJ2-3; D is undetermined. Trimming stripped 4 bases from V and 12 bases from J, with 14 bases between. This CDR3 comprises 12 residues. CDR3 DNA: TGTGCCAGCAGTTGGAGCACCTCCAAACAGTATTTT. This encodes CASSWSTSKQYF.

This clonotype was picked up a small number of times. The chain couples TRBV7-2 to TRBJ2-4, with 9 positions matching TRBD1. The junction had 7 bases not matched to a gene; V was cut back by 2 bases and J by 5 bases. Germline CDR1 and CDR2: SGHTA and FQGNSA. CDR3 length: 16 residues. The CDR3 sequence is CASSLSMGTGQNIQYF. In DNA, the CDR3 is TGTGCCAGCAGCTTATCGATGGGGACAGGGCAAAACATTCAGTACTTC.

The gene calls are TRBV14 and TRBJ2-7, with 16 bases matching TRBD2. The germline gives CDR1 SGHDN, CDR2 FVKESK. The CDR3 loop spans 17 amino acids. With 4 bases clipped from V and 1 base from J, the junction kept 4 bases outside the gene matches. CDR3 nucleotides: TGTGCCAGCAGCCCAAGGGGACTAGCGGGAGGGTCCTACGAGCAGTACTTC. Translated, it gives CASSPRGLAGGSYEQYF.

The chain couples TRBV4-1 to TRBJ2-1; possible D gene TRBD2, 5 bases. Per germline, CDR1 MGHRA and CDR2 YSYEKL. V lost 4 bases to trimming and J lost 8 bases, with 9 bases between them. This CDR3 comprises 12 residues. CDR3 loop: CASSRSGDEQFF. In nucleotides, the CDR3 is TGCGCCAGCAGCCGGTCCGGGGATGAGCAGTTCTTC.